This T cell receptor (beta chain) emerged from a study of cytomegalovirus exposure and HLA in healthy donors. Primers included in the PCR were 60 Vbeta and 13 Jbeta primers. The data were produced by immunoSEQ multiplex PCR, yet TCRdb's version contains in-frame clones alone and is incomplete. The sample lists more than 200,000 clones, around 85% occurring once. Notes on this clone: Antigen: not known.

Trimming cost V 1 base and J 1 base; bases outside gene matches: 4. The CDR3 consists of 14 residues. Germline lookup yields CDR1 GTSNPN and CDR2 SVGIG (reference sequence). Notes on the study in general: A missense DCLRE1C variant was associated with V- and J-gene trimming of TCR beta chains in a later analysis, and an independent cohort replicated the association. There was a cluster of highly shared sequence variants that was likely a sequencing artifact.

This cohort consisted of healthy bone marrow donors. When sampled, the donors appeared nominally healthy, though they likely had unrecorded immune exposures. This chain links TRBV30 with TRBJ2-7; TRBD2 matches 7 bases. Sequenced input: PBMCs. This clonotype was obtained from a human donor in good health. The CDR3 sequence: CAWSGGGASYEQYF. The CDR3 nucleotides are TGTGCCTGGAGTGGGGGGGGAGCTTCCTACGAGCAGTACTTC.